This is a list of T cell receptor beta chains from one sample in a study of cytomegalovirus exposure and HLA in healthy donors. TCRdb keeps only in-frame clones here, not all; method: immunoSEQ multiplex PCR. The repertoire shows approximately 130,000 clones; the top ten hold 2%. The sample consisted of PBMCs. The receptors shown here come from a woman aged 55-75 years in good health and CMV-seronegative. The CDR3 runs from the conserved cysteine through the conserved F or W. The order of the fields is CDR3 protein, CDR3 DNA, V gene, D gene, J gene. D genes are given only for firm matches.

CASSSRHRAGGVTEAFF TGTGCCAGTAGTTCTCGCCACAGGGCCGGTGGGGTCACTGAAGCTTTCTTT TRBV19 . TRBJ1-1
CASSLVGAGEDTQYF TGCGCCAGCAGCTTGGTCGGAGCGGGAGAAGATACGCAGTATTTT TRBV5-1 TRBD2 TRBJ2-3
CASSLASGRSETQYF TGCGCCAGCAGCTTGGCCAGCGGGAGGTCAGAGACCCAGTACTTC TRBV5-1 TRBD2 TRBJ2-5
CASSLDRVDTIYF TGTGCCAGCAGCTTGGACAGGGTTGACACCATATATTTT TRBV7-6 TRBD1 TRBJ1-3
CAISGGTNIYEQYF TGTGCCATCAGTGGTGGGACTAACATATACGAGCAGTACTTC TRBV10-3 TRBD2 TRBJ2-7
CATSIRGRSNQPQHF TGTGCCACCAGCATCAGGGGGCGAAGCAATCAGCCCCAGCATTTT TRBV15 TRBD1 TRBJ1-5
CASNGREGVNNEQFF TGTGCCAGCAACGGACGGGAGGGAGTTAACAATGAGCAGTTCTTC TRBV9 TRBD2 TRBJ2-1
CASSRRETGELFF TGTGCCAGCAGCCGTAGAGAGACCGGGGAGCTGTTTTTT TRBV7-3 . TRBJ2-2
CASSRTAQGQPQHF TGTGCCAGTAGTAGAACGGCACAGGGACAGCCCCAGCATTTT TRBV19 . TRBJ1-5
CASSEQGVANEKLFF TGTGCCAGCAGTGAACAGGGGGTCGCTAATGAAAAACTGTTTTTT TRBV2 TRBD1 TRBJ1-4
CASSLRAPTDTQYF TGCGCCAGCAGCTTGCGAGCTCCCACAGATACGCAGTATTTT TRBV5-1 . TRBJ2-3